This TCR beta chain stems from a study of post-analysis software for immune sequencing data. Overall study findings and caveats: There were five or six TRBV segments more frequent in patients than controls, and TRBV5-6, TRBV5-1 and TRBV20-1 were among them.

Per germline, CDR1 SQVTM and CDR2 ANQGSEA. The V gene lost 2 bases and the J gene lost 0 bases, with 10 bases spanning the gap. The CDR3 sequence is 14 residues long. This clonotype has only one observation. Its antigen is currently unknown. Libraries were made from TCR beta cDNA, and they carried unique molecular identifiers. Using its own MiXCR run on the PCR reads, TCRdb lists one record per CDR3 protein. The sample lists approximately 660,000 distinct CDR3 sequences; more than 50% were seen once. This receptor was obtained from a girl between 2 and 10 years old with multiple sclerosis. Sequencing input: blood. V usage is TRBV29-1 and J usage is TRBJ2-5; either TRBD1 or TRBD2 may supply D (5 bases each). This CDR3 reads CSVESGLYQETQYF. CDR3 in DNA: TGCAGCGTTGAATCGGGGCTGTACCAAGAGACCCAGTACTTC.